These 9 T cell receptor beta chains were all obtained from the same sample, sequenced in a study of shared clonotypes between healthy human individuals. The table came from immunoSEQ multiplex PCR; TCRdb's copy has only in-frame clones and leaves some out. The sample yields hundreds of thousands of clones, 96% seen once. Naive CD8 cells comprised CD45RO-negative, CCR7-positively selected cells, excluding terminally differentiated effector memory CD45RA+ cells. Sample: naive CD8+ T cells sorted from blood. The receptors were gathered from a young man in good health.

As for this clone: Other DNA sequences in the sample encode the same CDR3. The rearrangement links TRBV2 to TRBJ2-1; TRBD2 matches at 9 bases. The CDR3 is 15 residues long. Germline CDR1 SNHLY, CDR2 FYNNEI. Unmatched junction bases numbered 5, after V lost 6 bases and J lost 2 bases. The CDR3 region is CASRGLAGTYNEQFF. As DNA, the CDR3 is TGTGCCAGCAGGGGACTAGCAGGTACCTACAATGAGCAGTTCTTC. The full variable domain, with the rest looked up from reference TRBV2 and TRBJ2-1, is EPEVTQTPSHQVTQMGQEVILRCVPISNHLYFYWYRQILGQKVEFLVSFYNNEISEKSEIFDDQFSVERPDGSNFTLKIRSTKLEDSAMYFCASRGLAGTYNEQFFGPGTRLTVL.

The CDR3: CASSQVTGGSGELFF. CDR3 nucleotides: TGCGCCAGCAGCCAAGTTACGGGGGGCTCCGGGGAGCTGTTTTTT. This chain joins TRBV4-1 and TRBJ2-2; the D gene is possibly TRBD2 (7 bases). CDR3 size: 15 residues. Germline V gives CDR1 MGHRA, CDR2 YSYEKL. The ends were cut back, 1 base at V and 6 bases at J, with 12 bases in the middle.

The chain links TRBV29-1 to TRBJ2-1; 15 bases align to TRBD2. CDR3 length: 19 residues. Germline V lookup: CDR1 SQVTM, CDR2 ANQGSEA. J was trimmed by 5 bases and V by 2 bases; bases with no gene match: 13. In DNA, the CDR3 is TGCAGCGTTGAAAGTCGGACTAGCGGGAGGGCCCGGTTAGACAATGAGCAGTTCTTC. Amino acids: CSVESRTSGRARLDNEQFF.

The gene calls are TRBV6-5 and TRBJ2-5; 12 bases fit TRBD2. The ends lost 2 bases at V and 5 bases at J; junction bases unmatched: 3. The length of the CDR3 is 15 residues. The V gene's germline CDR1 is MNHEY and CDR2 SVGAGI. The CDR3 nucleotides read TGTGCCAGCAGTTACGGACTAGCGGGAAGGGAGACCCAGTACTTC. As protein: CASSYGLAGRETQYF.

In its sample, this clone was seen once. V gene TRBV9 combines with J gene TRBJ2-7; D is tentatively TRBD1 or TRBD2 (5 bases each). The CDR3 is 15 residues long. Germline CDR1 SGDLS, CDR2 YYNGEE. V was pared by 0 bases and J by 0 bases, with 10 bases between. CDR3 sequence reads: CASSVVAGSSYEQYF. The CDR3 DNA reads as TGTGCCAGCAGCGTAGTGGCAGGGAGCTCCTACGAGCAGTACTTC.

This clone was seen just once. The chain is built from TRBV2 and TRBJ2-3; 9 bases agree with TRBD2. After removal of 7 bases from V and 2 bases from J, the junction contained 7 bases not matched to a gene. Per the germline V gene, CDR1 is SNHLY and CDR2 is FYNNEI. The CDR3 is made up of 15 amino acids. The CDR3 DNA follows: TGTGCCAGCACGGCTAGCGGGACCGACACAGATACGCAGTATTTT. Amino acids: CASTASGTDTDTQYF.

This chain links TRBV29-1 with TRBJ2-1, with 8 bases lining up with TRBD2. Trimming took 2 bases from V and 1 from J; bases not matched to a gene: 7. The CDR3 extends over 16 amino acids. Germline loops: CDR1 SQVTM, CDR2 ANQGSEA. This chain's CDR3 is CSVENALAVSYNEQFF. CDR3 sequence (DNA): TGCAGCGTTGAAAATGCACTAGCGGTATCCTACAATGAGCAGTTCTTC.

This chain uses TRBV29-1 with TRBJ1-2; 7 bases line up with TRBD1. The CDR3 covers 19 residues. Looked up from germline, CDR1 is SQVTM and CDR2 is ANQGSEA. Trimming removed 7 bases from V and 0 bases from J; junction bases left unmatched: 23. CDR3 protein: CSGGPTTRDEGASNYGYTF. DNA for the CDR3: TGCAGCGGGGGCCCCACAACACGAGACGAGGGGGCATCTAACTATGGCTACACCTTC.

The CDR3 loop is CASSNYDSLSNQPQHF. CDR3 nucleotide sequence: TGTGCCAGCAGTAACTACGACAGTCTTTCCAATCAGCCCCAGCATTTT. V and J are TRBV28 and TRBJ1-5, with a possible D match to TRBD1 (5 bases). Germline values: CDR1 MDHEN, CDR2 SYDVKM. Between the trimmed V and J ends, which lost 5 bases and 3 bases, there was a span of 17 bases. The CDR3 contains 16 residues.